This TCR beta chain was documented in a study of T-cell reconstitution after alpha-beta-depleted transplantation in children. Findings and caveats of the study: One year after transplant, T-cell counts and diversity came mostly from newly produced T cells. About two months after transplant, alpha-beta T cells reportedly came from several hundred expanded graft clones. In some patients, recipient T cells and intrathymic progenitors surviving conditioning explained high day-60 diversity.

This clonotype was recorded at least ten times. What it binds is not known. Unique molecular identifiers were built into the TCRbeta library. TCRdb recomputed calls from the PCR reads with MiXCR, one row per CDR3 protein. The table lists roughly 200,000 distinct CDR3 sequences, approximately 11% of them singletons. The CDR3 runs 16 residues. The V gene end was trimmed by 4 bases and the J gene end by 4 bases; junction bases not matched to a gene: 12. Germline CDR1 reads SEHNR; CDR2 reads FQNEAQ (reference sequence). This TCR was recovered from a child younger than two with acute myeloid leukemia, due to receive a stem cell transplant. The chain couples TRBV7-9 to TRBJ2-7; 8 nucleotides match TRBD1. Specimen: PBMCs, collected before TCRalphabeta/CD19-depleted stem cell transplant. The CDR3 sequence: CASSSIPGQEKYEQYF. The CDR3 DNA sequence: TGTGCCAGCAGCTCGATTCCGGGACAGGAAAAGTACGAGCAGTACTTC.